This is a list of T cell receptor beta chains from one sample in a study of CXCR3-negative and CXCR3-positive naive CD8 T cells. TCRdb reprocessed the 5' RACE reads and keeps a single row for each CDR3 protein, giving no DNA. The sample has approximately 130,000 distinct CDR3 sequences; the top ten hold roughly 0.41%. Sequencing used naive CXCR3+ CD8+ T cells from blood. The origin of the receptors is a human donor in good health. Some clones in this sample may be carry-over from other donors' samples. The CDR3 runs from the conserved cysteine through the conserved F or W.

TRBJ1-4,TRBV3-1,CASSHRSGGLNEKLFF
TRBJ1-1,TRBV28,CASSSRQGGRVNTEAFF
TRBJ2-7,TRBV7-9,CASSLPGTASYEQYF
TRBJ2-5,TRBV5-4,CASRKKQGRVEETQYF
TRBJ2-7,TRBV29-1,CSVELDEGGSYEQYF
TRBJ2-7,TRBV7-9,CASSSRTGGNEQYF
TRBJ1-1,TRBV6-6,CASSYGGWTNTEAFF
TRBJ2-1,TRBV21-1,CASSYLKKGPGEQFF
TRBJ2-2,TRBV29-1,CSVIGDRTNTGELFF
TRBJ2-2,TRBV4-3,CASSQDPPAVNTGELFF
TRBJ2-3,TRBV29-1,CSPVEASGTDTQYF
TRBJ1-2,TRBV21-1,CASRQTWRAHDYGYTF
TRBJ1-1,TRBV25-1,CASSESLSGVVETEAFF
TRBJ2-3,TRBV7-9,CAKTEGGNTDTQYF
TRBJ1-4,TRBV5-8,CASSKMGLILPEKLFF
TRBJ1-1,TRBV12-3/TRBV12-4,CASSLGFRTPEAFF
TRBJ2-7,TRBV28,CASSGDISYEQYF
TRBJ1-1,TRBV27,CASSSDGAPEAFF
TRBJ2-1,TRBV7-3,CASSPVAGSYNEQFF
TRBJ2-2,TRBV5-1,CASSPSPQNTGELFF
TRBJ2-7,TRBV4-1,CASSPSGLSYEQYF
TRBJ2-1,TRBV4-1,CASSRIAGEYNEQFF
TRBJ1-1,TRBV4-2,CASSQVGADEAFF
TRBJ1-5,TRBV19,CASSWGGSNQPQHF
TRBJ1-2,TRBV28,CASRVTGGGAAFYGYTF
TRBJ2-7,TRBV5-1,CAIRPQVPYEQYF
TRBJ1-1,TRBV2,CARETVMNTEAFF
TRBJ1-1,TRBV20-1,CSARPDTEAFF
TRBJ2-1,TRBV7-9,CASSSPGSPGGLFYEQFF
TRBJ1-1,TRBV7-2,CASSLKGRTEAFF
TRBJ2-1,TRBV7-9,CASSLKGPAESYNEQFF
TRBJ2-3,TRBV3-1,CASSPSDTPGTDTQYF
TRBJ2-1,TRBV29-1,CSVVRQGGGAYNEQFF
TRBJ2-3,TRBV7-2,CASSPWGTDTQYF
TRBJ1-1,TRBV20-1,CSVSRDSGYTEAFF
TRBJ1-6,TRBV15,CATSRGLDRNSPLHF
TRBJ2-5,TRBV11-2,CASSPSMWSCVETQYF
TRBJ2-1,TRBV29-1,CSVDGRGPDEQFF
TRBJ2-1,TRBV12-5,CASGLVGAGGNEQFF
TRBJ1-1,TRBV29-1,CSVLGGLKNTEAFF
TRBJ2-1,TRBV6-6,CASTLAGGPNEQFF
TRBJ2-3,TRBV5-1,CASSLVGTSGTDTQYF
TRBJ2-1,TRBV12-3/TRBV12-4,CASSLNPRSGRANEQFF
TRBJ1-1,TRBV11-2,CASSLDRLHTEAFF
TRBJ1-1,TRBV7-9,CASSFEWDSGTEAFF
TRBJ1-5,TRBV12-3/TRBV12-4,CASSPTVYSNQPQHF
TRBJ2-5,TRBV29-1,CSVGGLAGEETQYF
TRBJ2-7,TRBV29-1,CSVESSIDYEQYF
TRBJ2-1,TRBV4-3,CASSQDWAGYYNEQFF
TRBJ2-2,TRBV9,CASSVQRNTGELFF
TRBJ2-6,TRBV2,CASSGPSMGDSGANVLTF
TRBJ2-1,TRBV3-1,CASSQDRRVGHEQFF